The source of this T cell receptor (beta chain) is a study of blood T cell repertoires in COVID-19. For the study at large: Samples representing acute and convalescent COVID-19 were sourced from the United States, Italy and Spain. In each case, the material was cDNA or gDNA derived from T cells, B-cell-depleted T cells, or PBMCs.

Germline assignment: CDR1 MNHEY and CDR2 SVGAGI. This CDR3 spans 13 amino acids. V lost 6 bases, J lost 9 bases, and 17 bases lay in between. As originally analysed: Nucleated cell counts were estimated from reference gene primer amplification. This table comes from immunoSEQ multiplex PCR, and its TCRdb copy is limited to in-frame clones, with some not included. The V and J calls and clone size were taken over from that table, and D and trimming were inferred from the DNA. Of about 130,000 clones in the sample, 88% were seen once. The TCR was taken from a woman older than 75 with acute or convalescent COVID-19. Sequencing was performed on peripheral blood. The V and J genes are TRBV6-5 and TRBJ1-2; possibly TRBD1 for D (6 bases). For the CDR3, the DNA is TGTGCCAGCAGAACCGGGGGGGGCCCGAGCTACACCTTC. Its protein product is CASRTGGGPSYTF.